This is a list of T cell receptor beta chains from one sample in a study of shared clonotypes between healthy human individuals. The repertoire was sequenced with immunoSEQ multiplex PCR; TCRdb's copy has only in-frame clones and lacks some. The top ten hold around 13% of the sample, which has about half a million clones, about 78% seen once. Sequenced material: PBMCs. These receptors all stem from a woman in her thirties or forties in good health. Some clones in this sample may be carry-over from other donors' samples. Both conserved end residues are trimmed from each CDR3.

v_call: TRBV7-6
cdr3_aa: ASSLGGYTGELF

v_call: TRBV19
cdr3_aa: ASTLMGRANTEAF

v_call: TRBV6-5
cdr3_aa: ASSYGPMIT

v_call: TRBV2
cdr3_aa: ASGTRSNQPQH

v_call: TRBV7-9
cdr3_aa: ASSLSSSGPPETQY

v_call: TRBV6-6
cdr3_aa: ASSRTRIYLDEQF

v_call: TRBV9
cdr3_aa: ASSPNTRNGEKLF

v_call: TRBV28
cdr3_aa: ASSPGLAETETQY

v_call: TRBV6-1
cdr3_aa: ASSDWDRDEQY

v_call: TRBV2
cdr3_aa: ASSAGLQY

v_call: TRBV4-2
cdr3_aa: ASSRSPADRGQETQY

v_call: TRBV9
cdr3_aa: ASSRSTGQETGELF

v_call: TRBV11-2
cdr3_aa: ASSLAPSGFVWYEQY

v_call: TRBV28
cdr3_aa: ASSPVQRTYGELF

v_call: TRBV7-3
cdr3_aa: ASSTGGGETQY

v_call: TRBV27
cdr3_aa: ASSVGLAGEGTQY

v_call: TRBV7-9
cdr3_aa: ASSLAGFQETQY

v_call: TRBV7-9
cdr3_aa: ASSFPLGQGSYNEQF

v_call: TRBV6-5
cdr3_aa: ASSTGGTEAF

v_call: TRBV15
cdr3_aa: ATSRGGDRDRYEQF

v_call: TRBV30
cdr3_aa: AWSVLEGVRSGNTIY

v_call: TRBV27
cdr3_aa: ASSRTVPYEQY

v_call: TRBV6-6
cdr3_aa: ASSYVSGYSYEQY

v_call: TRBV11-2
cdr3_aa: ASSLGGQYNQPQH

v_call: TRBV30
cdr3_aa: AWRTSGRNEQF

v_call: TRBV5-1
cdr3_aa: ASSPGTDLYEQY

v_call: TRBV21-1
cdr3_aa: ASSKKGQPSTGELF

v_call: TRBV29-1
cdr3_aa: SVNTGETQY

v_call: TRBV9
cdr3_aa: ASSPGLASFHEQY

v_call: TRBV6-6
cdr3_aa: ASSPGRETQY